This entry lists 4 T cell receptor beta chains sequenced from one sample in a study of CD8 T cells in ankylosing spondylitis. TCRdb re-called the 5' RACE reads through MiXCR, storing one row per CDR3 protein. The table lists 150,000 to 200,000 distinct CDR3 sequences, about 16% of them singletons. The sample was blood, either unsorted or a sorted T cell fraction (not recorded which). Source of these receptors: a male donor with ankylosing spondylitis or in good health (not recorded which).

The rearrangement joins TRBV28 to TRBJ2-3; no reliable D call. V dropped 4 bases and J dropped 4 bases, with 6 bases sitting between them. The CDR3 contains 12 residues. CDR1 MDHEN and CDR2 SYDVKM come from the germline V gene. CDR3 residues: CASSSDPDTQYF. The DNA for the CDR3 is TGTGCCAGCAGTTCAGACCCAGATACGCAGTATTTT.

The chain links TRBV5-1 to TRBJ2-2; D is tentatively TRBD1 or TRBD2 (5 bases each). The germline V gene has CDR1 SGHRS and CDR2 YFSETQ. The germline V and J ends were trimmed by 0 bases and 0 bases, with 9 bases remaining between them. The CDR3 contains 16 residues. CDR3 coding DNA: TGCGCCAGCAGCTTGGCGGGGACCCCGAACACCGGGGAGCTGTTTTTT. It encodes CASSLAGTPNTGELFF.

The genes are TRBV6-5 and TRBJ2-3; unclear D gene. This CDR3 is built from 13 residues. CDR1 and CDR2 from the germline V gene are MNHEY and SVGAGI. Trimming took off 5 bases at V and 6 bases at J, with 12 bases between the two ends. CDR3 in amino acids: CASSSQRTDTQYF. The CDR3 nucleotides are TGTGCCAGCAGTAGTCAGAGGACGGATACGCAGTATTTT.

This clonotype was observed at least ten times. This sequence joins TRBV3-1 and TRBJ2-1; 9 bases agree with TRBD1. Germline V gene lookup returns CDR1 LGHDT and CDR2 YNNKEL (reference sequence). The length of the CDR3 is 15 residues. The V gene end was trimmed by 6 bases and the J gene end by 7 bases; junction bases not matched to a gene: 10. CDR3 sequence (DNA): TGTGCCAGCAGTACACTGCCGGGACAGGGAAATGAGCAGTTCTTC. Amino acid sequence: CASSTLPGQGNEQFF.